The rows below give T cell receptor beta chains drawn from one sample of a study of response to subunit inactivated influenza vaccine. Using its own MiXCR run on the RT-PCR reads, TCRdb lists one record per CDR3 protein. The table has over 750,000 distinct CDR3 sequences, about 20% seen once. The specimen was PBMCs from blood, collected about 5 days after vaccination. The receptor set was obtained from a man between 50 and 59 years old who received an inactivated influenza vaccine. Each CDR3 is given with its conserved first and last residue. Fields, in order: J gene, V gene, CDR3 protein.

J: TRBJ2-2; V: TRBV19; CDR3: CASSSSGANTGELFF
J: TRBJ2-7; V: TRBV5-1; CDR3: CASSGTGYGEQYF
J: TRBJ2-3; V: TRBV20-1; CDR3: CSARDRLRMDTQYF
J: TRBJ2-1; V: TRBV10-3; CDR3: CAISETGYSRSYNEQFF
J: TRBJ2-7; V: TRBV28; CDR3: CASSFLRPGLLYEQYF
J: TRBJ1-2; V: TRBV7-2; CDR3: CASSLERGLYGYTF
J: TRBJ2-1; V: TRBV28; CDR3: CASSPEGLAHNEQFF
J: TRBJ2-5; V: TRBV24-1; CDR3: CATSDLSRGETQYF
J: TRBJ2-2; V: TRBV12-3/TRBV12-4; CDR3: CASSLGQGRTGELFF
J: TRBJ2-5; V: TRBV4-2; CDR3: CASSPGTGWGTQYF
J: TRBJ2-3; V: TRBV6-5; CDR3: CASSHTWDTQYF
J: TRBJ2-2; V: TRBV7-2; CDR3: CASSREVGELFF
J: TRBJ2-7; V: TRBV20-1; CDR3: CSARDMGGAGSYEQYF
J: TRBJ2-5; V: TRBV20-1; CDR3: CSAVRQGETQYF
J: TRBJ2-5; V: TRBV27; CDR3: CASSPWTGTGETQYF
J: TRBJ2-7; V: TRBV29-1; CDR3: CSIRTGSYEQYF
J: TRBJ1-5; V: TRBV4-1; CDR3: CASSHYRGRLEYQPQHF
J: TRBJ2-3; V: TRBV20-1; CDR3: CSASPQPDTQYF
J: TRBJ1-1; V: TRBV20-1; CDR3: CSPTREGLNTEAFF
J: TRBJ1-5; V: TRBV12-3/TRBV12-4; CDR3: CASSFGGRSNQPQHF
J: TRBJ2-1; V: TRBV11-2; CDR3: CASSRGLSGGNSYNEQFF
J: TRBJ1-2; V: TRBV12-3/TRBV12-4; CDR3: CASSPRGMANYGYTF
J: TRBJ2-5; V: TRBV9; CDR3: CATAGGRGRQETQYF
J: TRBJ1-3; V: TRBV20-1; CDR3: CSARSIYPGQGAPGNTIYF
J: TRBJ2-5; V: TRBV4-1; CDR3: CASSPGGNYQETQYF
J: TRBJ1-2; V: TRBV27; CDR3: CASSLGGRANYGYTF
J: TRBJ2-1; V: TRBV10-3; CDR3: CAISKPTSSQFF
J: TRBJ2-7; V: TRBV14; CDR3: CASSQGGGSSYEQYF
J: TRBJ2-3; V: TRBV20-1; CDR3: CSAKSWGTEDTQYF
J: TRBJ2-2; V: TRBV7-9; CDR3: CASSFLAGGHGELFF
J: TRBJ2-7; V: TRBV5-5; CDR3: CASSWAADRDEQYF
J: TRBJ1-5; V: TRBV20-1; CDR3: CSALRDRAGQPQHF
J: TRBJ2-6; V: TRBV6-2/TRBV6-3; CDR3: CASTRRGQGKSGANVLTF
J: TRBJ2-5; V: TRBV7-8; CDR3: CASSLGAGWQTQYF
J: TRBJ2-7; V: TRBV7-2; CDR3: CASSPGWQGNEQYF
J: TRBJ2-6; V: TRBV5-5; CDR3: CASSGWDTSSGANVLTF
J: TRBJ2-3; V: TRBV29-1; CDR3: CSSRNGRDTQYF
J: TRBJ1-4; V: TRBV5-1; CDR3: CASGLGDRSNEKLFF
J: TRBJ1-1; V: TRBV6-1; CDR3: CASRDWGTGPNTEAFF
J: TRBJ2-7; V: TRBV10-3; CDR3: CAISDVRQGYEQYF
J: TRBJ1-3; V: TRBV20-1; CDR3: CSASLGGGSNTIYF
J: TRBJ2-3; V: TRBV29-1; CDR3: CSTRTSGNPAVADTQYF
J: TRBJ1-2; V: TRBV28; CDR3: CASSGVGQELGYGYTF
J: TRBJ2-2; V: TRBV5-1; CDR3: CASSPQGPKNTGELFF
J: TRBJ2-5; V: TRBV3-1; CDR3: CASSQDSYRDVRETQYF
J: TRBJ2-5; V: TRBV20-1; CDR3: CSGRGAQETQYF
J: TRBJ2-1; V: TRBV6-2/TRBV6-3; CDR3: CASSYSLDREPNEQFF
J: TRBJ1-5; V: TRBV7-9; CDR3: CASSPKDGNQPQHF
J: TRBJ2-1; V: TRBV3-1; CDR3: CASSQYTSGVYNEQFF
J: TRBJ2-6; V: TRBV7-2; CDR3: CASSLAPGAGANVLTF
J: TRBJ1-4; V: TRBV27; CDR3: CASSSAGSRNEKLFF
J: TRBJ2-2; V: TRBV29-1; CDR3: CSVEGAVAGGRELFF
J: TRBJ2-7; V: TRBV7-2; CDR3: CASSLTRSEQYF
J: TRBJ2-1; V: TRBV20-1; CDR3: CSASTSGTPNEQFF
J: TRBJ2-5; V: TRBV7-8; CDR3: CASSLGQTSGETQYF
J: TRBJ1-1; V: TRBV5-6; CDR3: CASSVLQGVNIGNTEAFF
J: TRBJ1-2; V: TRBV7-8; CDR3: CASGQGAYGYTF
J: TRBJ2-3; V: TRBV4-2; CDR3: CASSQRDRDTDTQYF
J: TRBJ2-5; V: TRBV5-1; CDR3: CASSHDRQETQYF